A single sample gave rise to the 2 T cell receptor beta chains below, sequenced in a study of vaccination effects on CD4 cells after COVID-19. Following culture for under 12 days, CD4+ T cells were isolated. Vaccine administered to participants consisted of two doses of either BNT162b2 or mRNA-1273. Assay: immunoSEQ multiplex PCR; the TCRdb copy retains only in-frame clones and omits some. This table has approximately 47,000 clones, roughly three quarters appearing once. No antigen is known for these receptors. Sequenced material: CD4+ T cells from PBMCs cultured without peptide, taken after COVID-19 vaccination. These receptors were taken from a human donor who received a COVID-19 vaccine.

This chain uses TRBV30 with TRBJ1-5; no definite D call. Per germline, CDR1 GTSNPN and CDR2 SVGIG (reference sequence). This CDR3 spans 12 amino acids. Deletions cut 1 base from V and 2 bases from J, with 3 bases between. CDR3: CAWSEGNQPQHF. The CDR3 coding sequence is TGTGCCTGGAGTGAGGGCAATCAGCCCCAGCATTTT.

This clone has just one count. The V and J genes are TRBV7-8 and TRBJ2-2; TRBD1 aligns across 8 bases. Germline V CDR1 and CDR2: SGHVS, FQNEAQ. V shed 6 bases and J 0 bases; nucleotides not matched to a gene: 3. The CDR3 has 15 residues. The CDR3 bases are TGTGCCAGCAGAAGGGACAGGACGAACACCGGGGAGCTGTTTTTT. Amino acids: CASRRDRTNTGELFF.